Here is one T cell receptor beta chain with its context. Antigen unknown. Sequenced by immunoSEQ multiplex PCR; TCRdb stores in-frame clones only, minus some. The sample has approximately 63,000 clones, around 72% seen once. Germline CDR1 SNHLY, CDR2 FYNNEI. V shed 6 bases, J shed 0 bases, and the junction held 4 bases outside the gene matches. The CDR3 has 16 residues. The sample originates from a study of T cells in tumors after PD-1 blockade. Turning to the study itself: Some patients also took daily vismodegib 150 mg during anti-PD-1 treatment. General study results and limits: About 40% of tumor TCR clonotypes were also found in blood.

Genomic DNA template from tumor biopsies or peripheral blood, roughly 616 ng to 6,500 ng input. The sample in question was PBMCs, obtained after anti-PD-1 treatment. The chain has TRBV2 and TRBJ2-1; TRBD1 agrees at 11 bases. The TCR comes from a human donor with basal cell carcinoma. CDR3 coding DNA: TGTGCCAGCAGGGGACAGGGGGGGAGCTCCTACAATGAGCAGTTCTTC. It is translated as CASRGQGGSSYNEQFF.